Listed here are 17 T cell receptor beta chains from one sample, sequenced in a study of cytomegalovirus exposure and HLA in healthy donors. TCRdb's table, derived via immunoSEQ multiplex PCR, lists solely in-frame clones and lacks some. Found here are approximately 280,000 clones, 88% of them singletons; the top ten hold approximately 0.94%. Sequencing input: PBMCs. The source of these receptors is a woman aged 18-29 years in good health and CMV-seronegative.

The V and J genes are TRBV28 and TRBJ1-1; 9 positions match TRBD1. After removal of 4 bases from V and 10 bases from J, the junction contained 10 bases not matched to a gene. From germline, CDR1 is MDHEN and CDR2 SYDVKM. This CDR3 is 14 amino acids long. Here the CDR3 DNA reads TGTGCCAGCAGTTCCCGGGGACAGGGCTACGGAGCTTTCTTT. Translation gives CASSSRGQGYGAFF.

The gene calls are TRBV27 and TRBJ1-1; TRBD1 is a possible D gene (5 bases). V was clipped by 1 base and J by 3 bases, with 6 bases between them. The V gene's germline CDR1 is MNHEY and CDR2 SMNVEV (reference sequence). This CDR3 has 13 amino acids. CDR3: CASSLWGDTEAFF. CDR3 DNA sequence: TGTGCCAGCAGTTTATGGGGGGACACTGAAGCTTTCTTT.

J is TRBJ1-5 and V is TRBV10-1; D remains ambiguous. CDR3 size: 13 residues. Trimming took 2 bases from V and 3 from J, leaving 5 bases between them. Germline V gene sequence: CDR1 WNHNN, CDR2 SYGVQD (reference sequence). CDR3 protein: CASSEDINQPQHF. CDR3 in DNA: TGCGCCAGCAGTGAGGACATCAATCAGCCCCAGCATTTT.

This sequence joins TRBV7-3 and TRBJ2-1, with 7 bases matching TRBD2. CDR1 and CDR2 from the germline V gene are SGHTA and FQGTGA. There are 16 residues in the CDR3. Trimming removed 0 bases from V and 10 bases from J; junction bases left unmatched: 12. CDR3 DNA: TGTGCCAGCAGCTTAACAACTAGCGCCACTGGGGGAGAGCAGTTCTTC. Its translation: CASSLTTSATGGEQFF.

V gene TRBV4-1 combines with J gene TRBJ1-4; TRBD1 matches 10 bases. The germline gives CDR1 MGHRA, CDR2 YSYEKL. Unmatched junction bases numbered 14, after V lost 6 bases and J lost 10 bases. This CDR3 region has 16 residues. DNA of the CDR3: TGCGCCAGCAGTAACCCCGGCAGACAGGGGGCGGGAAAACTGTTTTTT. This translates into CASSNPGRQGAGKLFF.

The chain uses TRBV27 and TRBJ2-2; the D is unclear. Trimming cost V 3 bases and J 4 bases, with 9 bases left between them. Germline-derived CDR1 and CDR2 are MNHEY and SMNVEV (reference sequence). CDR3 length equals 14 residues. The CDR3 DNA is TGTGCCAGCAGTTTGTCGGAGATCACCGGGGAGCTGTTTTTT. Its translation is CASSLSEITGELFF.

This chain links TRBV7-6 with TRBJ2-2; the D gene is possibly TRBD1 (5 bases). With 5 bases removed from V and 2 bases from J, the gap between germline ends came to 12 bases. This CDR3 has 15 amino acids. Germline V gives CDR1 SGHVS, CDR2 FNYEAQ. Written as DNA, the CDR3 is TGTGCCAGCAGCGGGCAGACAGAAAACACCGGGGAGCTGTTTTTT. It specifies CASSGQTENTGELFF.

The rearrangement joins TRBV6-5 to TRBJ2-7; 11 bases line up with TRBD2. The CDR3 has 14 amino acids. Germline V gene data show CDR1 as MNHEY and CDR2 as SVGAGI. V shed 5 bases and J 4 bases; nucleotides not matched to a gene: 4. The CDR3 DNA follows: TGTGCCAGCAGTACTAGCGGGAGTGAATACGAGCAGTACTTC. Translated: CASSTSGSEYEQYF.

This sequence joins TRBV28 and TRBJ2-7, with D unclear. The CDR3 has 14 residues. The germline V gene encodes CDR1 MDHEN and CDR2 SYDVKM. V lost 8 bases and J 0 bases, leaving 14 bases between the germline ends. CDR3 bases: TGTGCCAGCGTCCGCGGCAGTCGCTCCTACGAGCAGTACTTC. Translating gives CASVRGSRSYEQYF.

The CDR3 nucleotides are TGCGCCAGCAGCCCCTGGACTAGCGGGGGGGCCTACGAGCAGTACTTC. It specifies CASSPWTSGGAYEQYF. This chain uses TRBV5-1 with TRBJ2-7; 15 bases are shared with TRBD2. Germline CDR1 reads SGHRS; CDR2 reads YFSETQ. The CDR3 covers 16 residues. The trim removed 4 bases at V and 2 bases at J, leaving 4 bases unmatched.

The CDR3 DNA sequence: TGTGCCAGCGGCAACCGCTTGAGGGCGACCCAAGAGACCCAGTACTTC. Its translation: CASGNRLRATQETQYF. This rearrangement joins TRBV11-2 to TRBJ2-5; the D gene is possibly TRBD2 (5 bases). V dropped 8 bases and J dropped 1 base, with 20 bases sitting between them. This CDR3 spans 16 amino acids. CDR1 and CDR2 from the germline V gene are SGHAT and FQNNGV.

This clone was detected a few times. The chain links TRBV19 to TRBJ1-6; possibly TRBD1 for D (6 bases). The CDR3 consists of 14 residues. CDR1 LNHDA and CDR2 SQIVND come from the germline V gene (reference sequence). The germline V and J ends were trimmed by 4 bases and 8 bases, with 12 bases remaining between them. CDR3 bases: TGTGCCAGTAGTACAGGGGCGGCGGATTCACCCCTCCACTTT. This encodes CASSTGAADSPLHF.

The chain links TRBV7-2 to TRBJ1-2; no clear D. Germline CDR1 and CDR2: SGHTA and FQGNSA. The V gene lost 3 bases and the J gene lost 4 bases, with 12 bases spanning the gap. The CDR3 totals 14 residues. The CDR3 coding sequence is TGTGCCAGCAGCTTGATGACAAATGCCTATGGCTACACCTTC. Translated, it gives CASSLMTNAYGYTF.

The chain links TRBV10-3 to TRBJ2-3; 8 nucleotides agree with TRBD2. The CDR3 has 16 residues. The trim removed 0 bases at V and 10 bases at J, leaving 12 bases unmatched. Germline CDR1 and CDR2: ENHRY and SYGVKD. CDR3 bases: TGTGCCATCAGTGAGTCAATTTCGGGAGGGCCGAGTGCGCAGTATTTT. It specifies CAISESISGGPSAQYF.

This rearrangement joins TRBV6-1 to TRBJ2-7; TRBD2 might be the D (6 bases). Germline V gene data show CDR1 as MNHNS and CDR2 as SASEGT. This CDR3 has 15 residues. V gave up 6 bases and J gave up 2 bases, with 17 bases separating them. CDR3 loop: CASSDDTAGPYEQYF. The CDR3 DNA reads as TGTGCCAGCAGCGACGATACAGCGGGCCCCTACGAGCAGTACTTC.

This chain links TRBV11-2 with TRBJ2-7; TRBD2 matches at 8 bases. Germline V gene lookup returns CDR1 SGHAT and CDR2 FQNNGV. V lost 6 bases to trimming and J lost 8 bases; unmatched junction nucleotides: 18. The CDR3 is 16 residues long. CDR3 residues: CASRTVTSGTGYQQYF. In DNA, the CDR3 is TGTGCCAGCAGAACCGTAACTAGCGGAACCGGGTACCAGCAGTACTTC. Together with reference TRBV11-2 and TRBJ2-7, the CDR3 gives the full variable domain: EAGVAQSPRYKIIEKRQSVAFWCNPISGHATLYWYQQILGQGPKLLIQFQNNGVVDDSQLPKDRFSAERLKGVDSTLKIQPAKLEDSAVYLCASRTVTSGTGYQQYFGPGTRLTVT.

The gene calls are TRBV7-9 and TRBJ1-1, with D possibly matching TRBD1 (6 bases). Germline loops: CDR1 SEHNR, CDR2 FQNEAQ (reference sequence). The CDR3 spans 15 residues. The V end was cut by 6 bases, the J end by 1 base, with 15 bases between. The CDR3 nucleotides are TGTGCCAGCAGTCCTACAGGGTGGGGGAACACTGAAGCTTTCTTT. This translates into CASSPTGWGNTEAFF. The full variable domain, completed using reference TRBV7-9 and TRBJ1-1, is DTGVSQNPRHKITKRGQNVTFRCDPISEHNRLYWYRQTLGQGPEFLTYFQNEAQLEKSRLLSDRFSAERPKGSFSTLEIQRTEQGDSAMYLCASSPTGWGNTEAFFGQGTRLTVV.